These 6 T cell receptor beta chains share one sample of origin, sequenced in a study of regulatory T cells in long-lasting Graves disease. Time point defined: newly diagnosed GD, antithyroid drugs for less than 3 months. Preparation of the TCR library used RNA extracted from PBMCs. CDR3 regions were amplified by Arm-PCR using iRepertoire HTBI primers to build TCR beta libraries. TCRdb redid the calling of the multiplex PCR reads with MiXCR, one entry per CDR3 protein. The sample lists over 300,000 distinct CDR3 sequences; roughly 15% were seen once. Source: peripheral blood mononuclear cells (PBMCs), taken at new diagnosis, from a patient treated with antithyroid drugs. These receptors all come from a female donor with Graves disease.

The chain uses TRBV28 and TRBJ1-1, with D unclear. Trimming took off 8 bases at V and 1 base at J, with 8 bases between the two ends. The germline V gene encodes CDR1 MDHEN and CDR2 SYDVKM. The CDR3 has 12 amino acids. As DNA, the CDR3 is TGTGCCAGCCAGTCAAGGAACACTGAAGCTTTCTTT. It yields the protein CASQSRNTEAFF.

About this clonotype: A read error may be the cause here, since a much bigger clone is one base away. The chain has TRBV6-2 or TRBV6-3 and TRBJ1-1; no clear D gene. Germline CDR1 MNHEY, CDR2 SVGEGT. There are 13 residues in the CDR3. The CDR3 coding sequence is TGTGCCAGCAGTTCCTCCGAGTTCACTGAAGCTTCCTTT. Translation: CASSSSEFTEASF.

This clonotype was observed at least ten times. In DNA, the CDR3 is TGTGCCAGCAGTTTATGGACTAGCGGGAGTAATGAGCAGTTCTTC. Protein product: CASSLWTSGSNEQFF. This rearrangement joins TRBV28 to TRBJ2-1, with 12 bases that match TRBD2. The CDR3 extends over 15 amino acids. The germline CDR1 and CDR2 sequences are MDHEN and SYDVKM. The junction had 1 base not matched to a gene; V was cut back by 0 bases and J by 7 bases.

This clonotype was seen ten or more times. The gene calls are TRBV11-2 and TRBJ2-1; D may be TRBD1 (7 bases). The tail of the sequence fits TRBJ2-5 better, so the J call may be wrong. This CDR3 has 16 residues. Germline loops: CDR1 SGHAT, CDR2 FQNNGV. Written as DNA, the CDR3 is TGTGCCAGCAGCTTAGAGGAAGTGCGGGACAGAGAGACCCAGTACTTC. This gives the protein CASSLEEVRDRETQYF.

This clonotype was seen at least ten times. The chain employs TRBV20-1 and TRBJ2-5, with D perhaps given as TRBD1 or TRBD2 (5 bases each). The germline V and J ends were trimmed by 6 bases and 9 bases, with 14 bases remaining between them. The germline V gene encodes CDR1 DFQATT and CDR2 SNEGSKA (reference sequence). This CDR3 spans 11 amino acids. CDR3 nucleotide sequence: TGCAGTGCCCTGGGACGATGGGCCCAGTACTTC. Residues: CSALGRWAQYF.

This clonotype was seen many times. The J gene is TRBJ1-1, the V gene TRBV20-1; the D gene is possibly TRBD1 (5 bases). Trimming stripped 4 bases from V and 4 bases from J, with 13 bases between. Germline V gene sequence: CDR1 DFQATT, CDR2 SNEGSKA (reference sequence). The CDR3 is made up of 13 amino acids. The DNA for the CDR3 is TGCAGTGCTATTGGAGGGGAGAGCACTGAAGCTTTCTTT. As protein: CSAIGGESTEAFF.